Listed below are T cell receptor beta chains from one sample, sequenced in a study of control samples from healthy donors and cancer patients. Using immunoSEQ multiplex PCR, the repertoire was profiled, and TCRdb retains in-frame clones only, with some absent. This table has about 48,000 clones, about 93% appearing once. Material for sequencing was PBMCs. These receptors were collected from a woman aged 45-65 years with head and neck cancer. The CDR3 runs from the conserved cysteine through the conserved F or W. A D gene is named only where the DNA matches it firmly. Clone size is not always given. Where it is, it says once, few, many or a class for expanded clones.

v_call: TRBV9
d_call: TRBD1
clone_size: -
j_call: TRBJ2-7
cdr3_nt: TGTGCCAGCAGCCCGACCGGGACAGGGGGGTACGAGCAGTACTTC
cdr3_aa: CASSPTGTGGYEQYF

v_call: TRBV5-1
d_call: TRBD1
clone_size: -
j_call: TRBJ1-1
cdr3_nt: TGCGCCAGCAGCTCGGGACAGGGAGGCACTGAAGCTTTCTTT
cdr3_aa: CASSSGQGGTEAFF

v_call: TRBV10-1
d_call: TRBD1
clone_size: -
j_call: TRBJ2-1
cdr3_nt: TGCGCCAGCAGTAACCGGGACAGGGCGTATGAGCAGTTCTTC
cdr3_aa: CASSNRDRAYEQFF

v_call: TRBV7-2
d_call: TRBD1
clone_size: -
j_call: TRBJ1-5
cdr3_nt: TGTGCCAGCAGCTTAGGACAGGGGAGCAATCAGCCCCAGCATTTT
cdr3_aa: CASSLGQGSNQPQHF

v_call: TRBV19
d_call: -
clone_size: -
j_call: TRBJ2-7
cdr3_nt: TGTGCCAGTAGTATATCAGGGCCTTCCCCCGGGGAGCAGTACTTC
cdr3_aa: CASSISGPSPGEQYF

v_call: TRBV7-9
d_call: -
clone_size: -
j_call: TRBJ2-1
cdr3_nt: TGTGCCAGCAGCTTAAGTCACAATGAGCAGTTCTTC
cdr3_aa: CASSLSHNEQFF

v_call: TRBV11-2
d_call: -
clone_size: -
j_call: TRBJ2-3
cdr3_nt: TGTGCCAGCAGCTTACCGGGCCTTAGCACAGATACGCAGTATTTT
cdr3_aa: CASSLPGLSTDTQYF

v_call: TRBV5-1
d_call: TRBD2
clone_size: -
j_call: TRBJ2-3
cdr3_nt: TGCGCCAGCAGCTTAGGCCTAGCGGACTCCACAGATACGCAGTATTTT
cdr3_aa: CASSLGLADSTDTQYF

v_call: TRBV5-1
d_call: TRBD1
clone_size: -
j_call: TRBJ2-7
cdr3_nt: TGCGCCAGCAGTCGGGACAGGGGACCCCACGAGCAGTACTTC
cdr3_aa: CASSRDRGPHEQYF

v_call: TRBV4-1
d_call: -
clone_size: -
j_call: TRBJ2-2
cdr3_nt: TGCGCCAGCAGCCAACCACGGGGGACAGCGAACACCGGGGAGCTGTTTTTT
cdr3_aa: CASSQPRGTANTGELFF

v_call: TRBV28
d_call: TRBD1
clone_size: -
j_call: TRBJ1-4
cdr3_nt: TGTGCCAGCAGTTCCACACAGGGGGGGGAAAAACTGTTTTTT
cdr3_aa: CASSSTQGGEKLFF

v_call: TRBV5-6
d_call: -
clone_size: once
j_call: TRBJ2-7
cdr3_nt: TGTGCCAGCAACCAACCTCAAAAAGGGGGGCAGTCGGGTTCCGAGCAGTACTTC
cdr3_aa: CASNQPQKGGQSGSEQYF

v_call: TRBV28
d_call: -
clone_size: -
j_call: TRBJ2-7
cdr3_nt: TGTGCCAGCAGGGGCCTAGCTTTCTCCTACGAGCAGTACTTC
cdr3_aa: CASRGLAFSYEQYF

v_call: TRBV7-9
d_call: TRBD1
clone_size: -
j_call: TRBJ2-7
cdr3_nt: TGTGCCAGCAGCCCTCCCGGGACAGGGGGTTACGAGCAGTACTTC
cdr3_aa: CASSPPGTGGYEQYF

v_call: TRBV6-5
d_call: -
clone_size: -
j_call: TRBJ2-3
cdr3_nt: TGTGCCAGCAGGATACAGGGCTCCACAGATACGCAGTATTTT
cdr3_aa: CASRIQGSTDTQYF

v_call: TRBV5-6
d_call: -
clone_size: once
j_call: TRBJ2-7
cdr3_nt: TGTGCCAGCAGCTACCCCGGGGGCTACGAGCAGTACTTC
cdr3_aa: CASSYPGGYEQYF

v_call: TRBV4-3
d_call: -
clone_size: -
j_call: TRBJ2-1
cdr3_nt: TGCGCCAGCAGCCAATTTGGTGAGCAGTTCTTC
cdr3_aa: CASSQFGEQFF

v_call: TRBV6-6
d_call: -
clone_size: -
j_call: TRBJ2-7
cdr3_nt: TGTGCCACTTCTCCAGGATACGAGCAGTACTTC
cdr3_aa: CATSPGYEQYF

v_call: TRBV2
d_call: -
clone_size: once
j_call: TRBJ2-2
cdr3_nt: TGTGCCAGCAGTGGCGGGCCGGGGACCGGGGAGCTGTTTTTT
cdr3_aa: CASSGGPGTGELFF

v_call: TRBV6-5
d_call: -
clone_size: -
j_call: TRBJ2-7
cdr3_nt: TGTGCCAGCACCATTGGTGGAGTCTCCTACGAGCAGTACTTC
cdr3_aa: CASTIGGVSYEQYF

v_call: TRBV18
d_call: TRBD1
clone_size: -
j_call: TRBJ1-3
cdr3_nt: TGTGCCAGCTCAGCAGGGGGAGGAAACACCATATATTTT
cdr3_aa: CASSAGGGNTIYF

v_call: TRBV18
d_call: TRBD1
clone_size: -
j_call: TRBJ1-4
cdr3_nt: TGTGCCAGCTCACCATGGACAGGCCGCGGTGAAAAACTGTTTTTT
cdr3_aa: CASSPWTGRGEKLFF

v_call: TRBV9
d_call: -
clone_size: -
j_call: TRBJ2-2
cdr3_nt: TGTGCCAGCAGCTCTCCTCCCGAGGACACCGGGGAGCTGTTTTTT
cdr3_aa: CASSSPPEDTGELFF

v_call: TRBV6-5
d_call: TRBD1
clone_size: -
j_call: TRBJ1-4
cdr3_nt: TGTGCCTCTCGACAGGGCTCTTTTAATGAAAAACTGTTTTTT
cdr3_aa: CASRQGSFNEKLFF

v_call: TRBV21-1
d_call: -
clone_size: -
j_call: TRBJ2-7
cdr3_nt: TGTGCCAGCAGCAATTGGATAGTCGTAAGATACGAGCAGTACTTC
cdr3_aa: CASSNWIVVRYEQYF

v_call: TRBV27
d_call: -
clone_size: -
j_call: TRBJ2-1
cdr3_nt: TGTGCCAGCAGTTCACCTGGGGGGCTACGCAATGAGCAGTTCTTC
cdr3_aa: CASSSPGGLRNEQFF

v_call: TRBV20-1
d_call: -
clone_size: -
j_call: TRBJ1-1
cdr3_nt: TGCAGTGCTAGAGACCCTATCGCTTTCTTT
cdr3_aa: CSARDPIAFF

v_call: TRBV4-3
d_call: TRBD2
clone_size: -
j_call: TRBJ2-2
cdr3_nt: TGCGCCAGCAGCCAAGATTTGGGACTAGCGGACACCGGGGAGCTGTTTTTT
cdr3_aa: CASSQDLGLADTGELFF

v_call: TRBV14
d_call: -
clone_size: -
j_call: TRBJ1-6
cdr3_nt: TGTGCCAGCAGCCAGGGGGTATGGGATTCACCCCTCCACTTT
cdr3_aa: CASSQGVWDSPLHF

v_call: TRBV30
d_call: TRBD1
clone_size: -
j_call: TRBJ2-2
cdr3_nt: TGTGCCTGGAGGCCGGGACAGTCGAACACCGGGGAGCTGTTTTTT
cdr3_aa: CAWRPGQSNTGELFF

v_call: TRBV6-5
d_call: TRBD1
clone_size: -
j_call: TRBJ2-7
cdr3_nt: TGTGCCAGCAGTTTCTCGACAGGGCGCTCCTACGAGCAGTACTTC
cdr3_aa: CASSFSTGRSYEQYF

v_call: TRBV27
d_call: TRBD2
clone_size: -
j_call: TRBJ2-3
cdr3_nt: TGTGCCAGCAGTTTCCTAAAGCGGGGGAACACAGATACGCAGTATTTT
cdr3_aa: CASSFLKRGNTDTQYF

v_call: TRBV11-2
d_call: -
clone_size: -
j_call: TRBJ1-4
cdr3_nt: TGTGCCAGCAGCTCCCCGAGGACACAGGAAAAACTGTTTTTT
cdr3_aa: CASSSPRTQEKLFF

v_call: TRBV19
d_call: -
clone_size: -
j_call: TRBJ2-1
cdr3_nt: TGTGCCAGTAGTCGGCTAGCAGGAGGGGGCAATGAGCAGTTCTTC
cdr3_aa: CASSRLAGGGNEQFF

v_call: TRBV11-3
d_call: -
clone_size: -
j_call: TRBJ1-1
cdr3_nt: TGTGCCAGCGACCGAATTACTGAAGCTTTCTTT
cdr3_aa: CASDRITEAFF

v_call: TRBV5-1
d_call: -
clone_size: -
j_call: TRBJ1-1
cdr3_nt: TGCGCCAGCAGCCTCTGGGGGGACACTGAAGCTTTCTTT
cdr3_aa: CASSLWGDTEAFF